Listed here are 5 T cell receptor beta chains from one sample, sequenced in a study of tissue T cells after allogeneic stem cell transplantation. Profiled with immunoSEQ multiplex PCR; TCRdb holds only in-frame clones, not every one. The sample includes about 48,000 clones, roughly 73% seen only once; the top ten take approximately 0.5%. Sequenced input: sorted cells pooled from one or two spleens. The source of these receptors is a pool of C57BL/6 mice in good health.

Comment on this clone: All gene names here are mouse names. Coverage ceases 1 residue before the CDR3 finishes, and the germline J gene fills in the end. The chain joins TRBV15 to TRBJ1-3; 7 bases are shared with TRBD1. The CDR3 runs 14 residues. The V gene end was trimmed by 5 bases and the J gene end by 0 bases; junction bases not matched to a gene: 1. Germline lookup yields CDR1 SGHND and CDR2 FRSKSL. The DNA read from the CDR3 is TGTGCCAGCAGTAGGGACAGTTCTGGAAATACGCTCTAT. Translated, it gives CASSRDSSGNTLY. The entire CDR3 sequence reads CASSRDSSGNTLYF.

As to this clone: Mouse germline and gene names are used. The CDR3 end is not reached by the read, which stops 1 residue before it; the germline J gene fills it in. The rearrangement joins TRBV23 to TRBJ2-4; no DNA check was done on the table's D call, TRBD1. The CDR3 length is 14 residues. In germline, CDR1 is KGHTA, CDR2 FQNQQP. CDR3 DNA (partial): TGCTCCAGCAGTCCGGACAGAAGTCAAAACACCTTGTAC. Encoded protein: CSSSPDRSQNTLY. The entire CDR3 protein is CSSSPDRSQNTLYF.

With respect to this clone: The gene symbols are mouse symbols. The CDR3 end lies 1 residue beyond the end of the read and is filled in from the germline J gene. The chain employs TRBV15 and TRBJ2-7; 9 nucleotides line up with TRBD2. The CDR3 has 13 residues. The germline gives CDR1 SGHND, CDR2 FRSKSL. The V gene end was trimmed by 6 bases and the J gene end by 5 bases; junction bases not matched to a gene: 5. Incomplete CDR3 DNA: TGTGCCAGCAGGTGGGGGGGCGCAGATGAACAGTAC. Translating gives CASRWGGADEQY. The entire CDR3 reads CASRWGGADEQYF. The entire variable domain, with the rest obtained from reference TRBV15 and TRBJ2-7, is as follows: DAGVTQTPRHEVAEKGQTIILKCEPVSGHNDLFWYRQTKIQGLELLSYFRSKSLMEDGGAFKDRFKAEMLNSSFSTLKIQPTEPKDSAVYLCASRWGGADEQYFGPGTRLTVL.

Remarks on this clone: Germline and genes here are mouse. The CDR3 end lies 1 residue beyond the end of the read and is filled in from the germline J gene. This chain connects TRBV20 to TRBJ2-7, with TRBD1 matching over 8 bases. Germline V lookup: CDR1 GFQATS, CDR2 STVNSAI. The CDR3 has 12 amino acids. V was pared by 7 bases and J by 0 bases, with 2 bases of the junction left unmatched. The CDR3 bases that were read are TGTGGTGTTGGGACAGGCTCCTATGAACAGTAC. This gives the protein CGVGTGSYEQY. The entire CDR3 is CGVGTGSYEQYF.

Notes on this clone: Genes and germline come from the mouse. The read terminates 1 residue ahead of where the CDR3 ends, so the germline J gene completes it. V gene TRBV12-1 combines with J gene TRBJ1-4; D is unclear. Trimming removed 0 bases at V and 5 bases at J, with 3 bases between. This CDR3 has 12 amino acids. In germline, CDR1 is SGHSN, CDR2 HYEKVE. CDR3 protein: CASSLVNERLFF. The DNA read from the CDR3 is TGTGCCAGCTCTCTCGTAAACGAAAGATTATTT.